The rows below give T cell receptor beta chains drawn from one sample of a study of cytomegalovirus exposure and HLA in healthy donors. Sequenced by immunoSEQ multiplex PCR; TCRdb stores in-frame clones only, minus some. This repertoire shows more than 60,000 clones, approximately 80% found once; its top ten account for more than 2.5%. The sample comprised PBMCs. All receptors come from a man aged 18 to 35 in good health and CMV-seronegative. The CDR3 runs from the conserved cysteine through the conserved F or W. The D gene is left open where the match is weak. The size of a clone is reported for some rows only, either as once, few or many, or as a class for expanded clones.

CASSFPDGTSSYNEQFF TGTGCCAGCAGCTTCCCCGATGGGACAAGCTCCTACAATGAGCAGTTCTTC TRBV11-2 NA NA TRBJ2-1
CASSFDRGTGELFF TGTGCCAGCAGCTTCGACAGGGGCACCGGGGAGCTGTTTTTT TRBV5-6 TRBD1 few TRBJ2-2
CASSSLTGGITEAFF TGCGCCAGCAGCTCATTAACAGGGGGAATCACTGAAGCTTTCTTT TRBV5-1 TRBD1 once TRBJ1-1
CASSQTTGLQPQHF TGCGCCAGCAGCCAAACGACAGGGTTGCAGCCCCAGCATTTT TRBV4-1 TRBD1 NA TRBJ1-5
CSGQGWTSGGASTDTQYF TGCAGCGGGCAGGGGTGGACTAGCGGGGGGGCGAGCACAGATACGCAGTATTTT TRBV29-1 TRBD2 NA TRBJ2-3
CASSVGGGSEAFF TGTGCCAGCAGCGTAGGAGGGGGTAGTGAAGCTTTCTTT TRBV9 NA NA TRBJ1-1
CASSSTGAGGYGYTF TGTGCCAGCAGTAGCACCGGGGCAGGGGGTTATGGCTACACCTTC TRBV5-4 TRBD1 NA TRBJ1-2
CASSPLLTGGKGQPQHF TGTGCCAGCAGCCCATTACTGACAGGGGGAAAGGGTCAGCCCCAGCATTTT TRBV7-9 TRBD1 once TRBJ1-5
CGFRAGGRGEQYF TGCGGCTTCCGAGCGGGGGGGCGGGGAGAGCAGTACTTC TRBV29-1 TRBD2 NA TRBJ2-7
CASSMGGSYTGELFF TGTGCCAGTAGTATGGGTGGTAGCTACACCGGGGAGCTGTTTTTT TRBV19 NA NA TRBJ2-2
CASSFSQGAPNQPQHF TGTGCCAGCAGCTTTTCGCAGGGGGCCCCAAATCAGCCCCAGCATTTT TRBV7-8 TRBD1 NA TRBJ1-5
CASSPGGKLAKNIQYF TGTGCCAGCTCACCAGGGGGGAAGCTAGCCAAAAACATTCAGTACTTC TRBV18 NA NA TRBJ2-4
CASSMRQTNQPQHF TGTGCCAGTAGTATGAGGCAGACTAATCAGCCCCAGCATTTT TRBV19 NA NA TRBJ1-5
CASSTRTVQPGGTDTQYF TGTGCCAGCAGTACCCGGACTGTCCAACCGGGGGGAACAGATACGCAGTATTTT TRBV7-3 TRBD2 NA TRBJ2-3
CASSYSTLRNQPQHF TGCGCCAGCAGCTACAGTACACTCCGCAATCAGCCCCAGCATTTT TRBV4-1 NA few TRBJ1-5
CASTLGYQETQYF TGTGCCAGCACCCTCGGGTACCAAGAGACCCAGTACTTC TRBV2 NA few TRBJ2-5
CASQAGTGVLPGYGYTF TGTGCCAGCCAAGCGGGGACAGGGGTCCTCCCGGGCTATGGCTACACCTTC TRBV9 TRBD1 NA TRBJ1-2
CASTGGGGTGELFF TGTGCCAGCACTGGGGGGGGAGGGACCGGGGAGCTGTTTTTT TRBV6-5 TRBD2 NA TRBJ2-2
CASSMWSQPQHF TGTGCCAGTAGTATGTGGAGTCAGCCCCAGCATTTT TRBV19 NA NA TRBJ1-5
CASSLDQAGPQPQHF TGTGCCAGCAGCTTAGATCAAGCAGGGCCTCAGCCCCAGCATTTT TRBV11-2 NA NA TRBJ1-5
CASSVPGQVEKFF TGTGCCAGCAGCGTTCCCGGACAGGTCGAGAAGTTCTTC TRBV7-9 TRBD1 NA TRBJ2-1
CASSPGGGRVPGNTIYF TGTGCCAGCAGTCCCGGCGGGGGAAGGGTCCCTGGAAACACCATATATTTT TRBV27 NA NA TRBJ1-3
CASSLAWTGPSGNTIYF TGCGCCAGCAGCTTGGCCTGGACAGGGCCCTCTGGAAACACCATATATTTT TRBV5-1 TRBD1 NA TRBJ1-3
CASITTGDGSGANVLTF TGTGCCAGCATCACCACGGGGGACGGCTCTGGGGCCAACGTCCTGACTTTC TRBV7-9 NA NA TRBJ2-6
CASSQGETQYF TGTGCCAGCAGCCAGGGGGAGACCCAGTACTTC TRBV6-5 NA NA TRBJ2-5
CASSYEKYNEQFF TGTGCCAGCAGTTACGAGAAGTACAATGAGCAGTTCTTC TRBV6-6 NA NA TRBJ2-1
CASSPKDRGFLNTEAFF TGTGCCAGCAGCCCAAAAGACAGGGGGTTCCTGAACACTGAAGCTTTCTTT TRBV7-2 TRBD1 NA TRBJ1-1
CASKTRTTGNTEAFF TGTGCCAGTAAAACCAGGACAACGGGGAACACTGAAGCTTTCTTT TRBV19 NA NA TRBJ1-1
CASSPTGGQETQYF TGTGCCAGCTCCCCGACAGGGGGCCAAGAGACCCAGTACTTC TRBV2 TRBD1 NA TRBJ2-5
CASSGTSGRTDTQYF TGTGCCAGCAGTGGGACTAGCGGGCGCACAGATACGCAGTATTTT TRBV2 TRBD2 NA TRBJ2-3
CASSLIPQETQYF TGTGCCAGCAGCTTAATTCCTCAAGAGACCCAGTACTTC TRBV11-2 NA NA TRBJ2-5
CASSPEVGGLAFF TGTGCCAGCAGCCCCGAGGTCGGGGGGCTGGCTTTCTTT TRBV27 NA NA TRBJ1-1
CASSFGGGAADTRYF NA TRBV7-2 NA NA TRBJ2-3
CASSWGTGDKGEKLFF TGTGCCAGCAGCTGGGGAACGGGGGATAAAGGAGAAAAACTGTTTTTT TRBV28 NA few TRBJ1-4
CASSLGRSQETQYF TGCGCCAGCAGCTTGGGGCGGAGCCAAGAGACCCAGTACTTC TRBV5-1 NA once TRBJ2-5
CASSFRGHLFEDTQYF TGTGCCAGCAGCTTCAGAGGACACCTCTTCGAAGATACGCAGTATTTT TRBV5-6 NA NA TRBJ2-3
CASSATGGTAFGPLHF TGTGCCAGCAGCGCAACCGGGGGGACTGCTTTCGGACCCCTCCACTTT TRBV7-3 NA NA TRBJ1-6
CASSEVGRGTSGGATNTGELFF TGTGCCAGCAGTGAAGTAGGACGTGGGACTAGCGGGGGGGCCACGAACACCGGGGAGCTGTTTTTT TRBV2 TRBD2 once TRBJ2-2
CASSGSTQFF TGTGCCAGCAGCGGTTCTACTCAGTTCTTC TRBV28 NA NA TRBJ2-1
CASSLDRVRGIQYF TGTGCCAGCAGCTTAGATCGGGTCAGGGGCATTCAGTACTTC TRBV11-2 NA few TRBJ2-4
CASSAGLRMNTEAFF TGTGCCAGCAGCGCGGGACTCCGTATGAACACTGAAGCTTTCTTT TRBV9 NA NA TRBJ1-1
CASSWSGSRDTQYF TGCGCCAGCAGCTGGTCCGGGTCCCGGGATACGCAGTATTTT TRBV5-1 NA NA TRBJ2-3
CARQTGGVNSPLHF TGTGCCCGGCAAACAGGGGGCGTCAATTCCCCCCTCCACTTT TRBV30 TRBD1 NA TRBJ1-6
CASSLRSPRTDTQYF TGTGCCAGCAGCTTACGTAGTCCGCGCACAGATACGCAGTATTTT TRBV7-9 NA NA TRBJ2-3
CASRTGSRGSQPQHF TGTGCCAGTAGGACAGGGTCCAGAGGGAGTCAGCCCCAGCATTTT TRBV19 TRBD1 few TRBJ1-5
CASSPSTSGNTGELFF TGCGCCAGCAGCCCCTCGACTAGCGGAAACACCGGGGAGCTGTTTTTT TRBV5-1 TRBD2 once TRBJ2-2
CASSVGGGDGGYTF TGCGCCAGCAGCGTTGGGGGGGGTGACGGCGGCTACACCTTC TRBV5-1 NA NA TRBJ1-2
CAWRRRNYNEQFF TGTGCCTGGAGACGGCGGAACTACAATGAGCAGTTCTTC TRBV30 NA NA TRBJ2-1
CASSLGTGEEAFF TGCGCCAGCAGCCTGGGGACAGGCGAGGAGGCTTTCTTT TRBV5-1 TRBD1 NA TRBJ1-1
CATSRGEENYGYTF TGTGCCACCAGCAGAGGCGAGGAGAACTATGGCTACACCTTC TRBV15 NA NA TRBJ1-2
CAISPRASDVGVYGYTF TGTGCCATCAGTCCGAGGGCCTCCGACGTAGGAGTCTATGGCTACACCTTC TRBV10-3 NA few TRBJ1-2
CASRLNPGLRETQYF TGTGCCAGCAGACTTAATCCGGGACTACGGGAGACCCAGTACTTC TRBV4-2 TRBD2 NA TRBJ2-5
CASSRTGGAYEQYF TGTGCCAGTAGCCGGACAGGGGGAGCATACGAGCAGTACTTC TRBV19 TRBD1 NA TRBJ2-7
CASSSLPGQGGVDEQYF TGTGCCAGCAGCTCCCTCCCTGGACAGGGAGGGGTGGACGAGCAGTACTTC TRBV7-9 NA NA TRBJ2-7
CASGGTAQETQYF TGTGCCAGCGGAGGGACAGCTCAAGAGACCCAGTACTTC TRBV5-4 NA NA TRBJ2-5
CASSSGLAGGSETQYF TGTGCCAGCAGCTCAGGACTAGCGGGGGGATCGGAGACCCAGTACTTC TRBV7-3 TRBD2 NA TRBJ2-5
CASSIQQGGPGGYTF TGTGCCAGTAGTATCCAACAGGGCGGACCGGGGGGCTACACCTTC TRBV19 NA NA TRBJ1-2
CASSLRQGLNTEAFF TGTGCCAGCAGCTTAAGACAGGGGTTGAACACTGAAGCTTTCTTT TRBV5-4 TRBD1 NA TRBJ1-1
CASTLRQGRDSPLHF TGCGCCAGCACCCTGAGACAGGGGCGCGATTCACCCCTCCACTTT TRBV5-1 TRBD1 NA TRBJ1-6
CASSLGTGTGSPLHF TGTGCCAGCAGCTTAGGGACAGGAACGGGTTCACCCCTCCACTTT TRBV7-3 TRBD1 NA TRBJ1-6